This T cell receptor (beta chain) stems from a study of shared clonotypes between healthy human individuals. As for the study in general: Researchers assigned three CD4 naive, three CD4 memory, two CD8 naive and one CD8 memory plate to each donor. Study-wide results and limits: A generally larger estimated richness was seen in naive subsets than in memory subsets. With several donors compared, approximately 5.5% of naive CD4 clonotypes were shared.

Naive CD8 cells comprised CD45RO-negative, CCR7-positively selected cells, excluding terminally differentiated effector memory CD45RA+ cells. Produced via immunoSEQ multiplex PCR; TCRdb's table is partial and in-frame only. The sample consists of 2 million to 2.5 million clones, about 95% of them appearing once. Regarding this clone: What it recognizes is unknown. Other DNA sequences within the sample encode an identical CDR3.

The CDR3 runs to 15 residues. Germline-derived CDR1 and CDR2 are MNHEY and SVGAGI. V shed 2 bases, J shed 0 bases, and the junction held 3 bases outside the gene matches. The sequenced material came from naive CD8+ T cells sorted from blood. This chain uses TRBV6-5 with TRBJ2-5, with 7 bases fitting TRBD2. The receptor comes from a man aged 18 to 30 in good health. CDR3 coding DNA: TGTGCCAGCAGTTACCTAGCGGAGTACCAAGAGACCCAGTACTTC. Its translation: CASSYLAEYQETQYF.